What follows are 16 T cell receptor beta chains derived from one specimen sequenced in a study of tumor-infiltrating lymphocytes in localized non-small cell lung cancer. Sequencing used immunoSEQ multiplex PCR; TCRdb keeps in-frame clones, though not all of them. Among fewer than 15,000 clones listed, around 70% were seen once. The sequencing sample was made of uninvolved lung tissue not adjacent to the tumor. These receptors were obtained from a human donor with non-small cell lung cancer.

In this sample, this clone turned up once. This rearrangement joins TRBV28 to TRBJ1-1, with no clear D. Germline assignment: CDR1 MDHEN and CDR2 SYDVKM. This CDR3 has 16 amino acids. The V end lost 6 bases, the J end lost 0 bases, and 17 bases lay between the germline ends. CDR3 sequence (DNA): TGTGCCAGCAGCGTGCTAGGAACAGAGCTGAACACTGAAGCTTTCTTT. Translation gives CASSVLGTELNTEAFF.

This sequence joins TRBV4-3 and TRBJ2-2; D perhaps matches TRBD1 (5 bases). CDR3 size: 16 residues. The V gene's germline CDR1 is LGHNA and CDR2 YSLEER. The ends were cut back, 1 base at V and 6 bases at J, with 15 bases in the middle. CDR3 nucleotides: TGCGCCAGCAGCCAAGCTTCCTTAGGGGTCTCCGGGGAGCTGTTTTTT. The encoded protein is CASSQASLGVSGELFF.

The chain combines TRBV6-1 with TRBJ2-7, with D perhaps matching TRBD1 (6 bases). In germline, CDR1 is MNHNS, CDR2 SASEGT. There are 14 residues in the CDR3. V shed 1 base and J shed 4 bases, with 11 bases lying between them. CDR3 amino acids: CASSEGTARYEQYF. DNA of the CDR3: TGTGCCAGCAGTGAAGGGACAGCAAGGTACGAGCAGTACTTC.

This clone is a singleton in its sample. The chain uses TRBV7-9 and TRBJ1-6; 8 bases map to TRBD1. Germline V gives CDR1 SEHNR, CDR2 FQNEAQ (reference sequence). Trimming at V came to 1 base and at J to 0 bases, leaving 8 bases not matched to a gene. The length of the CDR3 is 19 residues. The CDR3 DNA is TGTGCCAGCAGCTTAGTAGGGGACAGGCAAAGCTCCTATAATTCACCCCTCCACTTT. Translated: CASSLVGDRQSSYNSPLHF.

The chain recombines TRBV7-7 with TRBJ2-5; D possibly uses TRBD1 or TRBD2 (5 bases each). The V gene lost 5 bases and the J gene lost 6 bases, with 16 bases spanning the gap. Germline CDR1 SSHAT, CDR2 FNYEAQ (reference sequence). The CDR3 length is 14 residues. Here the CDR3 DNA reads TGTGCCAGCAGCGCGGACACGGCCGGGAAGACCCAGTACTTC. Protein sequence: CASSADTAGKTQYF.

This chain's CDR3 is CASSEDGSSYNEQFF. The CDR3 DNA follows: TGTGCCAGCAGTGAAGACGGGAGCTCCTACAATGAGCAGTTCTTC. The chain carries TRBV2 and TRBJ2-1, with D possibly matching TRBD2 (6 bases). V lost 1 base, J lost 0 bases, and 7 bases lay in between. The CDR3 has 15 amino acids. The germline CDR1 and CDR2 sequences are SNHLY and FYNNEI.

This sequence joins TRBV30 and TRBJ2-7; 7 bases fit TRBD1. The V segment lost 5 bases and the J segment 1 base; nucleotides outside the gene matches: 2. From germline, CDR1 is GTSNPN and CDR2 SVGIG (reference sequence). This CDR3 is built from 12 residues. The DNA for the CDR3 is TGTGCCTGGCGGACAGGATCCTACGAGCAGTACTTC. Protein product: CAWRTGSYEQYF.

The V and J genes are TRBV2 and TRBJ2-7; D gene uncertain. Trimming left V 4 bases short and J 4 bases short, with 2 bases between. Germline CDR1 and CDR2: SNHLY and FYNNEI. CDR3 length equals 10 residues. CDR3 coding DNA: TGTGCCAGCAGTGTTTACGAGCAGTACTTC. Its translation is CASSVYEQYF.

The chain combines TRBV7-2 with TRBJ1-5; TRBD1 aligns across 8 bases. Looked up from germline, CDR1 is SGHTA and CDR2 is FQGNSA. V was pared by 2 bases and J by 3 bases, with 3 bases of the junction left unmatched. The CDR3 length is 15 residues. The CDR3: CASSLRTGTNQPQHF. The CDR3 bases are TGTGCCAGCAGCTTACGGACAGGGACCAATCAGCCCCAGCATTTT.

This clone was observed a single time. The V call is TRBV27, the J call TRBJ1-5; 7 positions match TRBD1. V was pared by 5 bases and J by 4 bases, with 5 bases of the junction left unmatched. The CDR3 is made up of 14 amino acids. Germline assignment: CDR1 MNHEY and CDR2 SMNVEV (reference sequence). CDR3 coding DNA: TGTGCCAGCAGTCCGACAGGGTGGAATCAGCCCCAGCATTTT. Translation gives CASSPTGWNQPQHF.

This clone has more than one count but fewer than ten. J is TRBJ1-6 and V is TRBV11-2; D gene unclear. V was shortened by 4 bases and J by 7 bases, with 5 bases between the two germline ends. The germline gives CDR1 SGHAT, CDR2 FQNNGV. The CDR3 has 12 amino acids. The CDR3 DNA is TGTGCCAGCAGCTCGACCAATTCACCCCTCCACTTT. Protein sequence: CASSSTNSPLHF.

The rearrangement uses TRBV6-5 and TRBJ1-2, with TRBD1 matching 10 bases. CDR3 length: 14 amino acids. Unmatched junction bases numbered 10, after V lost 8 bases and J lost 7 bases. Germline values: CDR1 MNHEY, CDR2 SVGAGI. CDR3 in DNA: TGTGCCAGCCGAGCCCGGGACAGGGGCTTTGGCTACACCTTC. Encoded protein: CASRARDRGFGYTF.

This rearrangement joins TRBV5-1 to TRBJ2-7; unclear D gene. V was cut by 2 bases and J by 0 bases, with 3 bases left in between. This CDR3 is 12 amino acids long. In germline, CDR1 is SGHRS, CDR2 YFSETQ. As DNA, the CDR3 is TGCGCCAGCAGCTTCGACTCCTACGAGCAGTACTTC. It translates to CASSFDSYEQYF.

The chain combines TRBV4-1 with TRBJ1-2; D is undetermined. Between the trimmed V and J ends, which lost 6 bases and 7 bases, there was a span of 18 bases. Looked up from germline, CDR1 is MGHRA and CDR2 is YSYEKL. The CDR3 sequence is 14 residues long. CDR3 DNA: TGCGCCAGCAGACCTCGGCAAACTGGGAGTGGCTACACCTTC. Translation gives CASRPRQTGSGYTF.

V usage is TRBV4-1 and J usage is TRBJ2-7; D is perhaps TRBD1 (5 bases). The V gene lost 2 bases and the J gene lost 2 bases, with 13 bases spanning the gap. Germline V gene sequence: CDR1 MGHRA, CDR2 YSYEKL. This CDR3 spans 15 amino acids. The CDR3 coding sequence is TGCGCCAGCAGCCAAACCTCAGGGCAAGCCTACGAGCAGTACTTC. This sequence encodes CASSQTSGQAYEQYF.

V and J are TRBV7-2 and TRBJ1-1, with D possibly matching TRBD1 (5 bases). V was shortened by 5 bases and J by 3 bases, with 10 bases between the two germline ends. This CDR3 contains 13 residues. CDR1 is SGHTA, CDR2 FQGNSA, per germline. DNA of the CDR3: TGTGCCAGCAGCCAAGGGACCCACACTGAAGCTTTCTTT. This gives the protein CASSQGTHTEAFF.